The rows below give T cell receptor beta chains drawn from one sample of a study of blood T cell repertoires in COVID-19. Clones were read by immunoSEQ multiplex PCR, and TCRdb kept only the in-frame ones, dropping some. The table includes around 52,000 clones, around 90% detected once. The sequenced material came from peripheral blood. Every receptor here comes from a woman older than 75 with COVID-19, enrolled during active disease. The CDR3 runs from the conserved cysteine through the conserved F or W. The order of the fields is CDR3 length, clone size, J gene, D gene, V gene, CDR3 DNA, CDR3 protein. The D gene is left open where the match is weak. The size entry is marked missing in some rows and otherwise reads once, few, many or a size class.

>13|.|TRBJ2-1|.|TRBV10-1
TGCGCCAGCAGTACGAGCTCCTACAATGAGCAGTTCTTC
CASSTSSYNEQFF
>11|.|TRBJ2-3|.|TRBV7-9
TGTGCCAGCAGCGGGGGGGATACGCAGTATTTT
CASSGGDTQYF
>13|.|TRBJ1-2|.|TRBV15
TGTGCCACCAGCAGAGTGGCCTCTGGCGGCTACACCTTC
CATSRVASGGYTF
>13|.|TRBJ2-2|TRBD1|TRBV6-5
TGTGCCAGTGACAGGGGGAACACCGGGGAGCTGTTTTTT
CASDRGNTGELFF
>13|.|TRBJ2-1|TRBD2|TRBV4-1
TGCGCCAACACGGGACTAGTCTACAATGAGCAGTTCTTC
CANTGLVYNEQFF
>11|.|TRBJ1-2|.|TRBV20-1
TGCAGGCTGAGCTGGGAGGGCGGCTACACCTTC
CRLSWEGGYTF
>15|.|TRBJ1-1|.|TRBV5-1
TGCGCCAGCAGCCGGGAAGGACGGACGAACACTGAAGCTTTCTTT
CASSREGRTNTEAFF
>15|once|TRBJ2-1|TRBD1|TRBV4-1
TGCGCCAGCAGCCAAGTGGGACAGGGGGGTTATGAGCAGTTCTTC
CASSQVGQGGYEQFF
>17|.|TRBJ2-5|.|TRBV18
TGTGCCAGCTCACCGCAACCGGGAGCCCTGCTTCAAGAGACCCAGTACTTC
CASSPQPGALLQETQYF
>13|once|TRBJ2-7|TRBD2|TRBV19
TGTGCCAGTAGTATAGACGGGGGGTTCGAGCAGTACTTC
CASSIDGGFEQYF
>14|.|TRBJ2-7|TRBD1|TRBV2
TGTGCCACCGCGTCAGGGGGCGCCGTCTACGAGCAGTACTTC
CATASGGAVYEQYF
>13|.|TRBJ1-2|TRBD1|TRBV10-3
TGTGCCATCACCACGACGGGGACAGGGGGCTACACCTTC
CAITTTGTGGYTF
>13|.|TRBJ1-5|.|TRBV2
TGTGCCAGCTTCCAGGGTGGCAATCAGCCCCAGCATTTT
CASFQGGNQPQHF
>13|.|TRBJ1-1|TRBD1|TRBV7-9
TGTGCCGGACGGGGACAGATGAACACTGAAGCTTTCTTT
CAGRGQMNTEAFF
>14|few|TRBJ2-7|TRBD2|TRBV5-6
TGTGCCAGCACCCGGGAGGACCCTGCCTACGAGCAGTACTTC
CASTREDPAYEQYF
>13|.|TRBJ2-1|.|TRBV24-1
TGTGCCACGGGTGATGGGCCCTACAATGAGCAGTTCTTC
CATGDGPYNEQFF
>15|.|TRBJ2-6|.|TRBV19
TGTGCCAGTACCTCTACTTTCTCTGGGGCCAACGTCCTGACTTTC
CASTSTFSGANVLTF
>14|.|TRBJ2-7|.|TRBV6-5
TGTGCCTCCTGTCTTTCTAGCGCCAACTACGAGCAGTACTTC
CASCLSSANYEQYF
>16|.|TRBJ2-3|TRBD2|TRBV3-1/TRBV3-2
TGTGCCAGCAGCCAAAGAACGGGACTACCCACAGATACGCAGTATTTT
CASSQRTGLPTDTQYF
>13|.|TRBJ2-7|.|TRBV30
TGTGCCTGGAGGGAGGGAAGGAGCTACGAGCAGTACTTC
CAWREGRSYEQYF
>15|.|TRBJ1-2|TRBD1|TRBV7-2
TGTGCCAGCAGCTCACAGGGGACAAGGAACTATGGCTACACCTTC
CASSSQGTRNYGYTF
>17|.|TRBJ2-3|TRBD1|TRBV24-1
TGTGCCACCAGTGATTTCCCCGGACAGGGGTGCACAGATACGCAGTATTTT
CATSDFPGQGCTDTQYF
>15|.|TRBJ1-1|.|TRBV14
TGTGCCAGCAGCCGGGACTCCGGGGTGGACACTGAAGCTTTCTTT
CASSRDSGVDTEAFF
>14|.|TRBJ2-7|TRBD2|TRBV5-6
TGTGCCAGCAGCGATGCGGGGGGCGGATACGAGCAGTACTTC
CASSDAGGGYEQYF
>14|.|TRBJ1-3|.|TRBV1
TGCACCAGCAGCCCCCAGGGGGCTGGAAACACCATATATTTT
CTSSPQGAGNTIYF
>13|.|TRBJ1-5|TRBD1|TRBV19
TGTGCCAGTCGACAGGGTGAAAGTCAGCCCCAGCATTTT
CASRQGESQPQHF
>16|.|TRBJ2-1|TRBD1|TRBV3-1/TRBV3-2
TGTGCCAGCAGCCCCCAGGGGGCCAGCTCCTACAATGAGCAGTTCTTC
CASSPQGASSYNEQFF
>16|.|TRBJ1-1|.|TRBV19
TGTGCCAGTAGCCCTGATGTACGGGGGGGTGACACTGAAGCTTTCTTT
CASSPDVRGGDTEAFF
>15|.|TRBJ2-3|TRBD1|TRBV6-5
TGTGCCAGCAAAAGGACAGGATTAAGCACAGATACGCAGTATTTT
CASKRTGLSTDTQYF
>19|.|TRBJ2-6|TRBD2|TRBV6-6
TGTGCCAGCAGTCCCCCGGGACTAGGGGTCCTTGGGGGGGCCAACGTCCTGACTTTC
CASSPPGLGVLGGANVLTF
>17|.|TRBJ1-3|TRBD1|TRBV3-1/TRBV3-2
TGTGCCAGCAGCCCGCGGCAGGGGGCAACCTCTGGAAACACCATATATTTT
CASSPRQGATSGNTIYF
>16|.|TRBJ2-2|TRBD1|TRBV5-1
TGCGCCAGCAGTCCCGGGACAGGGATAGGGTCCGGGGAGCTGTTTTTT
CASSPGTGIGSGELFF
>14|once|TRBJ2-3|TRBD1|TRBV5-1
TGCGCCAGCAGCCTCGTGGGACAGACAGATACGCAGTATTTT
CASSLVGQTDTQYF
>14|.|TRBJ2-5|TRBD2|TRBV10-3
TGTGCCATCAGTGTTCGGGGGGAGGCAGAGACCCAGTACTTC
CAISVRGEAETQYF
>14|.|TRBJ1-5|.|TRBV6-1
TGTGCCAGCAGTGAAAGCGGGGGCAATCAGCCCCAGCATTTT
CASSESGGNQPQHF
>13|once|TRBJ1-1|.|TRBV19
TGTGCCAGTAGTATCACACTAGGCCAGGAAGCTTTCTTT
CASSITLGQEAFF
>12|.|TRBJ2-1|.|TRBV7-2
TGTGCCAGCAGCTTAGTACGGAATGAGCAGTTCTTC
CASSLVRNEQFF
>16|.|TRBJ2-7|TRBD1|TRBV4-2
TGTGCCAGCAGCCAAGGCCCCGACAGGGGTGGCCACGAGCAGTACTTC
CASSQGPDRGGHEQYF
>13|.|TRBJ1-2|.|TRBV27
TGTGCCAGCAGTCCCTCCCTCGGGATTGGCTACACCTTC
CASSPSLGIGYTF
>14|.|TRBJ1-2|TRBD1|TRBV13
TGTGCCAGCAGACTTAGGACAGGGGGATCTGGCTACACCTTC
CASRLRTGGSGYTF
>13|.|TRBJ1-6|.|TRBV29-1
TGCAGCGTTGAGGCTTCGGCGGGATCACCCCTCCACTTT
CSVEASAGSPLHF
>17|.|TRBJ2-3|TRBD2|TRBV9
TGTGCCAGCAGCCCAGATCTGTCTAGCGGGGGGGCCGATACGCAGTATTTT
CASSPDLSSGGADTQYF
>16|.|TRBJ1-1|TRBD1|TRBV5-1
TGCGCCAGCAGCCGTCGGACAGGGGGTATCGACACTGAAGCTTTCTTT
CASSRRTGGIDTEAFF
>14|.|TRBJ1-1|.|TRBV19
TGTGCCAGTAGTATTCCCCAGGGTTGGGCTGAAGCTTTCTTT
CASSIPQGWAEAFF
>13|.|TRBJ2-1|TRBD2|TRBV6-5
TGTGCCAGCAGGGGAGCGGGGTACAATGAGCAGTTCTTC
CASRGAGYNEQFF
>16|.|TRBJ2-5|TRBD2|TRBV7-7
TGTGCCAGCAAACCTGGGACTAGCGGGGCGCAAGAGACCCAGTACTTC
CASKPGTSGAQETQYF
>16|few|TRBJ2-1|TRBD2|TRBV5-1
TGCGCCAGCAGCTTGGCGCCGGGACTAGCGGACAATGAGCAGTTCTTC
CASSLAPGLADNEQFF
>17|.|TRBJ2-7|TRBD2|TRBV3-1/TRBV3-2
TGTGCCAGCAGCCGTAGACTAGCGGGGGACTCCTCCTACGAGCAGTACTTC
CASSRRLAGDSSYEQYF
>16|.|TRBJ2-4|TRBD2|TRBV3-1/TRBV3-2
TGTGCCAGCAGCCTGACTAGCGGGGCGGCCAAAAACATTCAGTACTTC
CASSLTSGAAKNIQYF
>14|.|TRBJ2-7|.|TRBV5-1
TGCGCCAGCAGCTTGTCTGGACAGCTCTACGAGCAGTACTTC
CASSLSGQLYEQYF
>16|.|TRBJ2-1|TRBD2|TRBV19
TGTGCCAGTAGTACTCAGCTAGCGGGGGGCTACAATGAGCAGTTCTTC
CASSTQLAGGYNEQFF
>16|.|TRBJ1-1|TRBD1|TRBV6-5
TGTGCCAGCAGTTACTCGAGGACAGGGATCGACACTGAAGCTTTCTTT
CASSYSRTGIDTEAFF
>15|.|TRBJ2-3|.|TRBV18
TGTGCCAGCTCACCGAAGACTAGGGCCACAGATACGCAGTATTTT
CASSPKTRATDTQYF
>13|.|TRBJ1-2|TRBD1|TRBV6-6
TGTGCCAGCAGTCCAAGACAGGGATATGGCTACACCTTC
CASSPRQGYGYTF
>13|.|TRBJ1-1|.|TRBV6-5
TGTGCCAGCAGGAGAACAGGGAACACTGAAGCTTTCTTT
CASRRTGNTEAFF